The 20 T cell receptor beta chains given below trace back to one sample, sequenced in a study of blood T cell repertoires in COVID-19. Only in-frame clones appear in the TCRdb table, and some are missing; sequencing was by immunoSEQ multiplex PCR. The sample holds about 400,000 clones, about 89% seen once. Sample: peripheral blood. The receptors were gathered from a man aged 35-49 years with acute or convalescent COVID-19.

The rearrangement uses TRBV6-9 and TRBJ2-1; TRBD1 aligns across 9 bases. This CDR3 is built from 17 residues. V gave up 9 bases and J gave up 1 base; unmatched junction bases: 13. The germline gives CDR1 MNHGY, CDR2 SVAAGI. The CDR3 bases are TGTGCCAGTCCGAGGGGCGGACAGGGGCTATCCTACAATGAGCAGTTCTTC. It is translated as CASPRGGQGLSYNEQFF.

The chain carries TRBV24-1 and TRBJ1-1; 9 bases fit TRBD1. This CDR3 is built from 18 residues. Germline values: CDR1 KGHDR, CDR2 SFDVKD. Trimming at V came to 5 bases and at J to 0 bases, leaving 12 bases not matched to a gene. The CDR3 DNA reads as TGTGCCACCAGTGTCCCTAAACAGGGGGCCGGGATGAACACTGAAGCTTTCTTT. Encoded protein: CATSVPKQGAGMNTEAFF.

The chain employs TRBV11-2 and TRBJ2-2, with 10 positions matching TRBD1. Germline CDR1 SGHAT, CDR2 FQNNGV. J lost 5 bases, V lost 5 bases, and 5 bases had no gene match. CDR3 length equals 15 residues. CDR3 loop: CASSEGQGWTGELFF. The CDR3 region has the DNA TGTGCCAGCAGCGAGGGACAGGGGTGGACCGGGGAGCTGTTTTTT.

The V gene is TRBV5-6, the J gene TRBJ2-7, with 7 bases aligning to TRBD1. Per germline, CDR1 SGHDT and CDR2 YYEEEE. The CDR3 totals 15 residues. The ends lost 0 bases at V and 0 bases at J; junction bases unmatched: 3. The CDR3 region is CASSLEQGHSYEQYF. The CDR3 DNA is TGTGCCAGCAGCTTGGAACAGGGGCACTCCTACGAGCAGTACTTC.

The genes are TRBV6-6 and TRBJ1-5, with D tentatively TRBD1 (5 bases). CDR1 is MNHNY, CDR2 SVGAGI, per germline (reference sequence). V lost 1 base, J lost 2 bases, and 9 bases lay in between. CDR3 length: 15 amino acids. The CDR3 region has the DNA TGTGCCAGCAGTTACTGGGGGGAGGGCAATCAGCCCCAGCATTTT. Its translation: CASSYWGEGNQPQHF.

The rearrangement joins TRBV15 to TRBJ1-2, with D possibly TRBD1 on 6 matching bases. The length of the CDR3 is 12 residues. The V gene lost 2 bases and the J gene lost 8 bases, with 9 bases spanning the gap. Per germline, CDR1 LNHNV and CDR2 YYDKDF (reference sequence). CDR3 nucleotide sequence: TGTGCCACCAGCAGAACAGGGTTCGGCTACACCTTC. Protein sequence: CATSRTGFGYTF.

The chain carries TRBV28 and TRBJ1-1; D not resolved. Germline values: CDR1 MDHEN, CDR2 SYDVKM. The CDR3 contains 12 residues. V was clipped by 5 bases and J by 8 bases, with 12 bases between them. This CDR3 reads CASSPRVLEAFF. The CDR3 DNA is TGTGCCAGCAGTCCCCGGGTATTGGAAGCTTTCTTT. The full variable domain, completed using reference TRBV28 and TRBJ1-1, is DVKVTQSSRYLVKRTGEKVFLECVQDMDHENMFWYRQDPGLGLRLIYFSYDVKMKEKGDIPEGYSVSREKKERFSLILESASTNQTSMYLCASSPRVLEAFFGQGTRLTVV.

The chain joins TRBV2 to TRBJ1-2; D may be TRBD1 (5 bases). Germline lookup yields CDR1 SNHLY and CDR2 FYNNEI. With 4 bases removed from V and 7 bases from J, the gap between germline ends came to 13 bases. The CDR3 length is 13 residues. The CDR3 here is CASSAVRDGGYTF. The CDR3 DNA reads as TGTGCCAGCAGTGCCGTCAGGGATGGTGGCTACACCTTC.

The DNA of the CDR3 is TGTGCCAGCAGCTTGGGCGCTCAGAACACTGAAGCTTTCTTT. This translates into CASSLGAQNTEAFF. The chain carries TRBV5-5 and TRBJ1-1; D unclear. The CDR3 covers 14 residues. Per the germline V gene, CDR1 is SGHKS and CDR2 is YYEKEE (reference sequence). The V and J ends lost 0 bases and 1 base respectively, with 7 bases between them.

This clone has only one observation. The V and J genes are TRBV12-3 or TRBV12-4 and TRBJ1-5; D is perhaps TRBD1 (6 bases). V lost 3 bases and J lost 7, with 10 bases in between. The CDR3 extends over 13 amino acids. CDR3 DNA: TGTGCCAGCAGTTTCTCAGGGGTGCAGCCCCAGCATTTT. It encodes CASSFSGVQPQHF.

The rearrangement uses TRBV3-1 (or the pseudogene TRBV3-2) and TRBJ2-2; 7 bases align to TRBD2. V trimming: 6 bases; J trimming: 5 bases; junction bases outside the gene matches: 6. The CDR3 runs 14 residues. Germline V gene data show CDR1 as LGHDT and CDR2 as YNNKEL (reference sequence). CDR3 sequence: CASRGGSGTGELFF. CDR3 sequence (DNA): TGTGCCAGCAGAGGCGGGAGTGGGACCGGGGAGCTGTTTTTT.

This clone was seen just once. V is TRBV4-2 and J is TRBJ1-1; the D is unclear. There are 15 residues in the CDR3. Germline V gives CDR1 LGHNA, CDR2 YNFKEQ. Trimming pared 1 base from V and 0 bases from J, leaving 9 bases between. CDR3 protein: CASSQGTGLNTEAFF. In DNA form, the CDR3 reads TGTGCCAGCAGCCAAGGGACGGGGTTGAACACTGAAGCTTTCTTT.

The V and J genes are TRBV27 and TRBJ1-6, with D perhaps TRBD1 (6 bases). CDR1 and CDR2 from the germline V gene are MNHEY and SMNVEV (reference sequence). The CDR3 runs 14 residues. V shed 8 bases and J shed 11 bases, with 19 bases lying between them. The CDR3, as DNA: TGTGCCAGCGCCCAGATTGGGGGCATAGCACCCCTCCACTTT. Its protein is CASAQIGGIAPLHF.

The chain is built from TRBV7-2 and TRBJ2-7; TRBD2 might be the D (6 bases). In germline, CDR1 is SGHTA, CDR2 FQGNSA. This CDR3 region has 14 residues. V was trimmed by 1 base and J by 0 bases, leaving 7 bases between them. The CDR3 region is CASSLGGASYEQYF. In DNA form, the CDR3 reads TGTGCCAGCAGCTTAGGCGGGGCCTCCTACGAGCAGTACTTC.

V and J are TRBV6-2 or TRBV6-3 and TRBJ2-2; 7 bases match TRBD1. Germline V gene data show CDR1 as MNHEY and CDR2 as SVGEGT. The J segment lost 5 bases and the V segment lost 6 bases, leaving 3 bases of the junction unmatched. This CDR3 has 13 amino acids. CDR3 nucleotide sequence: TGTGCCAGCAGCCAACAGGGGACCGGGGAGCTGTTTTTT. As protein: CASSQQGTGELFF.

CDR3 sequence: CASSFVRGGANEQFF. The CDR3 DNA reads as TGTGCCAGCAGCTTTGTACGGGGAGGGGCCAATGAGCAGTTCTTC. This chain connects TRBV6-6 to TRBJ2-1; 7 positions agree with TRBD2. The CDR3 is made up of 15 amino acids. With 6 bases clipped from V and 6 bases from J, the junction kept 11 bases outside the gene matches. Germline V lookup: CDR1 MNHNY, CDR2 SVGAGI (reference sequence).

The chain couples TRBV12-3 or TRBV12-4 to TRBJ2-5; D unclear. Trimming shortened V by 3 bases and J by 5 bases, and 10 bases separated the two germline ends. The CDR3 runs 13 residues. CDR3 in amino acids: CASSFSPRETQYF. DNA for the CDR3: TGTGCCAGCAGTTTTTCTCCGAGGGAGACCCAGTACTTC.

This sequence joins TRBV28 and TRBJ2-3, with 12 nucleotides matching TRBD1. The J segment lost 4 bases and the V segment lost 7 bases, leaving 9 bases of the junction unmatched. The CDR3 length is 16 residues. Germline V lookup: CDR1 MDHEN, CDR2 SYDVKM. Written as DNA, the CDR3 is TGTGCCAGCACCAATGGGGACAGGGGGCGCGCAGATACGCAGTATTTT. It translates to CASTNGDRGRADTQYF.

The CDR3, as DNA: TGTGCCACCAGTGATGCGACAGGGACCCTTAGCAATCAGCCCCAGCATTTT. Translating gives CATSDATGTLSNQPQHF. The chain joins TRBV24-1 to TRBJ1-5; 7 bases are shared with TRBD1. With 3 bases clipped from V and 0 bases from J, the junction kept 7 bases outside the gene matches. CDR1 is KGHDR and CDR2 is SFDVKD in the germline V gene. CDR3 length: 17 residues.

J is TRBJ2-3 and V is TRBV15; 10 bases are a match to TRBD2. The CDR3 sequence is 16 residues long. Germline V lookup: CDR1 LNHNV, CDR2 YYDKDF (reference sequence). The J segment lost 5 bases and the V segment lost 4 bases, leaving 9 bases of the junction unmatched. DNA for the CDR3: TGTGCCACCAGCACCAGCGGGACTAGCGTCGTAGATACGCAGTATTTT. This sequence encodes CATSTSGTSVVDTQYF.